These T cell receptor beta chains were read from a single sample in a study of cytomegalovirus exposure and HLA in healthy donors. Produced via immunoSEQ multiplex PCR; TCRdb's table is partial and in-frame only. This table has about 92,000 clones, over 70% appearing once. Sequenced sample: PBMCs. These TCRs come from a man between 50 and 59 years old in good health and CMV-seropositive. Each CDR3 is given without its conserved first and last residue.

ASSYIGTQTDTQY	TRBV7-9	TRBJ2-3
AWSVGGTGWQPQH	TRBV30	TRBJ1-5
ASSFTDEQY	TRBV7-9	-
ASSLGQPREAF	TRBV27	TRBJ1-1
ASRKTSRETQY	TRBV6-4	TRBJ2-5
ASGPGGVSPLH	TRBV6-1	TRBJ1-6
ASSLSLAGASNNEQF	TRBV7-2	TRBJ2-1
ASSQDLGTGVYGYT	TRBV4-3	TRBJ1-2
ASNTGGSSNQPQH	TRBV9	TRBJ1-5
AISESLNTEAF	TRBV10-3	TRBJ1-1
ASSPTSGGEYEQY	TRBV18	TRBJ2-7
ASSINRATDNEQF	TRBV19	TRBJ2-1
ASSSPDSQNTEAF	TRBV7-2	TRBJ1-1
ASSLSSTDTQY	TRBV6-6	TRBJ2-3
ASSLGQATNEQF	TRBV7-2	TRBJ2-1
ASSGLPGLAVTGELF	TRBV2	TRBJ2-2
ASSLLRDSLLTEAF	TRBV27	TRBJ1-1
ASSKAGATDTQY	TRBV7-2	TRBJ2-3
ASSFSSAYEQY	TRBV6-5	TRBJ2-7
ASSLGEDILPSGNTIY	TRBV7-6	TRBJ1-3
ASSSLAGERTDTQY	TRBV5-6	TRBJ2-3
ASSHRGTGPLTSQPLH	TRBV9	TRBJ1-6
ASGSYREEQF	TRBV12-5	TRBJ2-1
ASSLESFGYT	TRBV7-2	TRBJ1-2
ASSLADTSSGANVLT	TRBV7-6	TRBJ2-6
AWMGGPPDTQY	TRBV30	TRBJ2-3
ASGPPGLAADTQY	TRBV12-5	TRBJ2-3
ASTLGREELF	TRBV25-1	TRBJ1-4
ASSPPIRTDTQY	TRBV18	TRBJ2-3
ASSLDWRGREKLF	TRBV5-8	TRBJ1-4